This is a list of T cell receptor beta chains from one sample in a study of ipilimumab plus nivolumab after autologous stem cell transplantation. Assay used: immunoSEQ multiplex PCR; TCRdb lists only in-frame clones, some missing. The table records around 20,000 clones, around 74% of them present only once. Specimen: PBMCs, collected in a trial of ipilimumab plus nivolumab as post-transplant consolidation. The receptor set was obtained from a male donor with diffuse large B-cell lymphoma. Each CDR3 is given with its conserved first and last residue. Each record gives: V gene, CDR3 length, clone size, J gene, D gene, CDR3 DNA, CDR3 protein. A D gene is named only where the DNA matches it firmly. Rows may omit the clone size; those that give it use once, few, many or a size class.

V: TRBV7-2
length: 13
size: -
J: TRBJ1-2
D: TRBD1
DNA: TGTGCCAGCAGCCCGAGGACAGGGGGTGGCTACACCTTC
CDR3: CASSPRTGGGYTF

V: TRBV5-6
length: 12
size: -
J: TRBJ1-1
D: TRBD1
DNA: TGTGCCAGCAGTCGGACAGGGGGCACAGCTTTCTTT
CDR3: CASSRTGGTAFF

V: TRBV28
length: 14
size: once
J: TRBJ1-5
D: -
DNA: TGTGCCAGCGCGACCGCACGGGGATATCAGCCCCAGCATTTT
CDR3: CASATARGYQPQHF

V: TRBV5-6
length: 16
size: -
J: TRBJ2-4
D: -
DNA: TGTGCCAGCAGCTTGGTGGGGGGCCGAGCCAAAAACATTCAGTACTTC
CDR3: CASSLVGGRAKNIQYF

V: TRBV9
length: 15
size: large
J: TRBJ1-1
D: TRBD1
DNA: TGTGCCAGCAGCGTAGGGACAGGTTCTAACACTGAAGCTTTCTTT
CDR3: CASSVGTGSNTEAFF

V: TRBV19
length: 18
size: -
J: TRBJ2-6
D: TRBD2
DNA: TGTGCCAGTAGTATTGGAGCGGGAGGGCCAATCGGGGCCAACGTCCTGACTTTC
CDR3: CASSIGAGGPIGANVLTF

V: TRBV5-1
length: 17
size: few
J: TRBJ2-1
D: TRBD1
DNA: TGCGCCAGCAGCTTGGGGTCAGGGGGTCTCGGCTACAATGAGCAGTTCTTC
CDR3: CASSLGSGGLGYNEQFF

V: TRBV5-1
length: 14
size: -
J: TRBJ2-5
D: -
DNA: TGCGCCAGCAGCCCCGGGACGGAGGGAGAGACCCAGTACTTC
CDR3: CASSPGTEGETQYF

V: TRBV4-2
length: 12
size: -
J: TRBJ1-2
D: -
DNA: TGTGCCAGCAGCGAGGGAAACTATGGCTACACCTTC
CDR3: CASSEGNYGYTF

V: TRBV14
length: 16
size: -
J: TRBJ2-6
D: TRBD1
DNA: TGTGCCAGCAGCCAAGAGTACAGGGGTGGGGCCAACGTCCTGACTTTC
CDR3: CASSQEYRGGANVLTF

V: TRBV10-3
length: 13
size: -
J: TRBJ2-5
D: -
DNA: TGTGCCATCAGTGAGAGGGAGCAAGAGACCCAGTACTTC
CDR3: CAISEREQETQYF

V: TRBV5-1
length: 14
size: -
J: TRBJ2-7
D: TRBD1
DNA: TGCGCCAGCAGCCCACAGGGGCAAGCCTACGAGCAGTACTTC
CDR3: CASSPQGQAYEQYF

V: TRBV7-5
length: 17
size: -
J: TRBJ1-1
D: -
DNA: TGTGCCAGAAGTGACCTCACGAGACACTCTGTCGACACTGAAGCTTTCTTT
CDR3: CARSDLTRHSVDTEAFF

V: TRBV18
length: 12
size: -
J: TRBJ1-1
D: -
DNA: TGTGCCAGCTCACCGGGGCAGGGTAAAGCTTTCTTT
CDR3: CASSPGQGKAFF

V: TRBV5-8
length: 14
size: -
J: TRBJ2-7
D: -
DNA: TGTGCCAGCAGCTCCAGGGCTACACGGTACGAGCAGTACTTC
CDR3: CASSSRATRYEQYF

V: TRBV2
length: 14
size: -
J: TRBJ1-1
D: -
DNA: TGTGCCAGCAATTGGGGACACATGAACACTGAAGCTTTCTTT
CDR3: CASNWGHMNTEAFF

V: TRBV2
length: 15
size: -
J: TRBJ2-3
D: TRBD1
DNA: TGTGCCAGCAGTGTGGGACAGGGGAGTACAGATACGCAGTATTTT
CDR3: CASSVGQGSTDTQYF

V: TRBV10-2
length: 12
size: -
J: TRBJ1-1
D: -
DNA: TGCGCCAGCAGGACACCGGGGGAAAAAGCTTTCTTT
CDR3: CASRTPGEKAFF

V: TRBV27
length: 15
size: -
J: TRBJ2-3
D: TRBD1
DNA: TGTGCCAGCAGCCGAACAGGGGTATTTACAGATACGCAGTATTTT
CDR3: CASSRTGVFTDTQYF

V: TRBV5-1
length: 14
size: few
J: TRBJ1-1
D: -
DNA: TGCGCCAGCAGCTTGGCGGGGGGCCGGACTGAAGCTTTCTTT
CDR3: CASSLAGGRTEAFF

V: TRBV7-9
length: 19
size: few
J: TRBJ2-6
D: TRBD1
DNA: TGTGCCAGCAGCTTATTTTTGGGACAGGGGATTGATGGGGCCAACGTCCTGACTTTC
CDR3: CASSLFLGQGIDGANVLTF

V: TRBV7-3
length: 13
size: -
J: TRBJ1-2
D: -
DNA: TGTGCCAGCAGCTTAGTAGAGGAAGGTGGCTACACCTTC
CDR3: CASSLVEEGGYTF

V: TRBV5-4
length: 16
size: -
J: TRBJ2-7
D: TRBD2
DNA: TGTGCCAGCAGCTTTATGCTAGCGGGAGGTCTCTACGAGCAGTACTTC
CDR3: CASSFMLAGGLYEQYF

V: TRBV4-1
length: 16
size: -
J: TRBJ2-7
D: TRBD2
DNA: TGCGCCAGCAGCCAAGAGTCACCCGGGAGGCGGTACGAGCAGTACTTC
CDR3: CASSQESPGRRYEQYF

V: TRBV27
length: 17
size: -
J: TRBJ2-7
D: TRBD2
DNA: TGTGCCAGCAGCAAACGACTAGCGGGAGGTAGGAGCTACGAGCAGTACTTC
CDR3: CASSKRLAGGRSYEQYF

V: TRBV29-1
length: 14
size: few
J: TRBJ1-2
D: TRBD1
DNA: TGCAGCGCTGACAGTAGGACAGGGGGGGATGGCTACACCTTC
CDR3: CSADSRTGGDGYTF

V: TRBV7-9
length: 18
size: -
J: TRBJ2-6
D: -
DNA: TGTGCCAGCAGCTTAGTAACGAGAGGGTTCGGTGGGGCCAACGTCCTGACTTTC
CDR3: CASSLVTRGFGGANVLTF

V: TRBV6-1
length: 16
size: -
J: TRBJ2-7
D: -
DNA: TGTGCCAGCAGTGAAGCGACGATAGTCCCTTCCTACGAGCAGTACTTC
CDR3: CASSEATIVPSYEQYF

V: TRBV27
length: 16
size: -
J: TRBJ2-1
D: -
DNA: TGTGCCAGCAGTTCTCCGGGACGGGGGGCCCGAGGGGAGCAGTTCTTC
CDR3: CASSSPGRGARGEQFF